These T cell receptor beta chains were read from a single sample in a study of T cell therapy after organ transplantation. Only in-frame clones appear in the TCRdb table, and some are missing; sequencing was by immunoSEQ multiplex PCR. This table has around 19,000 clones, 84% appearing once. These receptors have no identified antigens. Sequenced material: CD8+ T cells from blood, taken after autologous CMV-specific T cell therapy. These receptors were taken from a human patient who had received a solid organ transplant and had CMV disease. Some T cells may be graft donor cells. Each CDR3 is given with its conserved first and last residue. D genes are given only for firm matches. Rows may omit the clone size; those that give it use once, few, many or a size class.

v_gene	j_gene	d_gene	len	abundance	CDR3aa	CDR3nt
TRBV7-2	TRBJ2-7	-	14	-	CASSLEGGGYEQYF	TGTGCCAGCAGCTTAGAGGGGGGTGGCTACGAGCAGTACTTC
TRBV13	TRBJ2-4	TRBD2	16	-	CASSHGLAGPKNIQYF	TGTGCCAGCAGCCATGGACTAGCGGGCCCCAAAAACATTCAGTACTTC
TRBV25-1	TRBJ2-2	-	12	-	CASSQNTGELFF	TGTGCCAGCAGCCAGAACACCGGGGAGCTGTTTTTT
TRBV10-3	TRBJ2-7	-	14	-	CAVQPGGASNEQYF	TGTGCCGTCCAACCGGGGGGCGCGAGCAACGAGCAGTACTTC
TRBV10-3	TRBJ2-1	-	16	once	CAISDGSWDPTNEQFF	TGTGCCATCAGTGACGGTAGTTGGGACCCAACCAATGAGCAGTTCTTC
TRBV5-4	TRBJ2-7	-	14	-	CASSSTSTRDEQYF	TGTGCCAGCAGCTCGACCTCGACTAGGGACGAGCAGTACTTC
TRBV5-8	TRBJ1-5	-	15	-	CASSLGQYSNQPQHF	TGTGCCAGCAGCTTGGGGCAGTATAGCAATCAGCCCCAGCATTTT
TRBV5-6	TRBJ1-5	-	14	-	CASSLAVSNQPQHF	TGTGCCAGCAGCTTGGCAGTTAGCAATCAGCCCCAGCATTTT
TRBV4-3	TRBJ1-5	-	15	-	CASSQDRVLNQPQHF	TGCGCCAGCAGCCAAGATCGGGTATTAAATCAGCCCCAGCATTTT
TRBV7-8	TRBJ2-7	-	12	-	CASSRGADEQYF	TGTGCCAGCAGCCGGGGGGCGGACGAGCAGTACTTC
TRBV5-6	TRBJ2-1	-	13	-	CASSLALDNEQFF	TGTGCCAGCAGCTTGGCTTTGGACAATGAGCAGTTCTTC